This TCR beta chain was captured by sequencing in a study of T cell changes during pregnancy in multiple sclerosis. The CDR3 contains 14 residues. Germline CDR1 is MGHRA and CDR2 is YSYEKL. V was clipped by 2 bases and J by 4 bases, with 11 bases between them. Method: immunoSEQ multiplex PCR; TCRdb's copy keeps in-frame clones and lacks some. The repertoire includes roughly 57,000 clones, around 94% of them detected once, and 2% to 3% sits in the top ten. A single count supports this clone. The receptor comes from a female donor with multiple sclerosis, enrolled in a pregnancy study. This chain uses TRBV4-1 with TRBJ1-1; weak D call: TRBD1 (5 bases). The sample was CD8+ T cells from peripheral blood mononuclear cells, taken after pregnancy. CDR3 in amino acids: CASSQTGLGTEAFF. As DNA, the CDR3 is TGCGCCAGCAGCCAAACAGGCTTGGGCACTGAAGCTTTCTTT.